These T cell receptor beta chains were read from a single sample in a study of T cell changes during pregnancy in multiple sclerosis. Assay used: immunoSEQ multiplex PCR; TCRdb lists only in-frame clones, some missing. The table shows tens of thousands of clones, with about nine tenths occurring only once. This specimen consisted of CD8+ T cells from peripheral blood mononuclear cells, obtained in the first trimester of pregnancy. These receptors all come from a female donor with multiple sclerosis, enrolled in a pregnancy study. The CDR3 runs from the conserved cysteine through the conserved F or W. A D gene is named only where the DNA matches it firmly. Size values are once, few and many counts, or a class for expanded clones, and some rows have none.

V	J	D	size	DNA	CDR3
TRBV6-1	TRBJ2-1	TRBD2	NA	TGTGCCACCGGACTAGCGGGATCGAATGAGCAGTTCTTC	CATGLAGSNEQFF
TRBV9	TRBJ2-7	NA	NA	TGTGCCAGCAGCGTAGATCCCGAGGGCGACGAGCAGTACTTC	CASSVDPEGDEQYF
TRBV2	TRBJ1-5	NA	NA	TGTGCCAGCAGTGAATTTCAGGGCCGAGATCAGCCCCAGCATTTT	CASSEFQGRDQPQHF
TRBV2	TRBJ2-3	NA	NA	TGTGCCAGCAGGGGGGGGCCAGATACGCAGTATTTT	CASRGGPDTQYF
TRBV5-5	TRBJ2-6	NA	NA	TGTGCCAGCAGTCAGGACTCTGGGGCCAACGTCCTGACTTTC	CASSQDSGANVLTF
TRBV15	TRBJ2-5	TRBD2	NA	TGTGCCACCAGCAGAGATCAGGCCCTAGCGGGAGGGCCTGCTGACCCGTACCAAGAGACCCAGTACTTC	CATSRDQALAGGPADPYQETQYF
TRBV11-3	TRBJ2-1	NA	NA	TGTGCCAGCAGCCCCGGGACTGGATACAATGAGCAGTTCTTC	CASSPGTGYNEQFF
TRBV30	TRBJ1-1	TRBD1	few	TGTGCCTGGAGTGTACCTGACAGGGCTGACACTGAAGCTTTCTTT	CAWSVPDRADTEAFF
TRBV27	TRBJ2-7	NA	once	TGTGCCAGCAGTTCCCCAAGCAGGCGCTCCTACGAGCAGTACTTC	CASSSPSRRSYEQYF
TRBV7-9	TRBJ2-7	NA	few	TGTGCCAGCAGCCCCTGGGCAGGCTCCTACGAGCAGTACTTC	CASSPWAGSYEQYF
TRBV28	TRBJ2-7	NA	NA	TGTGCCAGCAGTCCCCGACAGAGCTCCTACGAGCAGTACTTC	CASSPRQSSYEQYF
TRBV5-8	TRBJ2-1	NA	NA	TGTGCCAGCAGCTTGGCCTATGAGCAGTTCTTC	CASSLAYEQFF
TRBV11-2	TRBJ2-1	NA	NA	TGTGCCAGCAGCTTAGGAGGGGGGGCCGATGAGCAGTTCTTC	CASSLGGGADEQFF
TRBV5-6	TRBJ2-5	TRBD2	NA	TGTGCCAGCAGCTTGTTTGGCGGGGGCCAAGAGACCCAGTACTTC	CASSLFGGGQETQYF
TRBV2	TRBJ2-7	TRBD2	NA	TGTGCCAGCAGGAAGACTAGCGAAAGCTCCTACGAGCAGTACTTC	CASRKTSESSYEQYF
TRBV9	TRBJ2-3	NA	NA	TGTGCCAGCAGCGTATTCGGGACTAGCACAGATACGCAGTATTTT	CASSVFGTSTDTQYF
TRBV28	TRBJ2-7	TRBD1	NA	TGTGCCAGCAGCTCTAGGGGGCTAGGTAACCTCAAGCAGTACTTC	CASSSRGLGNLKQYF
TRBV2	TRBJ2-1	NA	NA	TGTGCCAGCAGTGAAGGCAAAGGGGGAATCGATGAGCAGTTCTTC	CASSEGKGGIDEQFF
TRBV28	TRBJ1-1	NA	NA	TGTGCCAGCCTCGGGGTGGACACTGAAGCTTTCTTT	CASLGVDTEAFF
TRBV6-1	TRBJ2-5	TRBD1	NA	TGTGCCAGCAGGAGCAGGGGGCTTGAGACCCAGTACTTC	CASRSRGLETQYF
TRBV7-9	TRBJ2-7	NA	NA	TGTGCCAGCAGCCGAGGAGGGGCTGGCGAGCAGTACTTC	CASSRGGAGEQYF
TRBV7-2	TRBJ2-5	NA	NA	TGTGCCAGCAGCCCCCGTCCTGAAGAGACCCAGTACTTC	CASSPRPEETQYF
TRBV19	TRBJ1-5	NA	few	TGTGCCAGTAGTTTCCCCTCCCAACATGGCACGAGCAATCAGCCCCAGCATTTT	CASSFPSQHGTSNQPQHF
TRBV27	TRBJ2-2	NA	NA	TGTGCCAGCAGTTTCAGGGTTGCCGGGGAGCTGTTTTTT	CASSFRVAGELFF
TRBV7-9	TRBJ2-7	NA	NA	TGTGCCAGCAGCTTAGGACTAGACGACGAGCAGTACTTC	CASSLGLDDEQYF